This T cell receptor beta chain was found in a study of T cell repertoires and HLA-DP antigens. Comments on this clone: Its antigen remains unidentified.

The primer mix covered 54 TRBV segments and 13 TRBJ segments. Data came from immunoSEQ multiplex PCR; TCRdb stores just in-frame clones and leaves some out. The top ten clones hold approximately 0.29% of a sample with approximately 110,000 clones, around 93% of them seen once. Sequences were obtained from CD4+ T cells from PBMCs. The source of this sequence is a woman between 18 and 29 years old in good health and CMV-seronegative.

CDR3 nucleotide sequence: TGTGCCACAGGGATTTACAATGAGCAGTTCTTC. Its translation is CATGIYNEQFF. V gene TRBV9 combines with J gene TRBJ2-1; D may be TRBD1 (5 bases). Germline assignment: CDR1 SGDLS and CDR2 YYNGEE. Trimming removed 9 bases at V and 4 bases at J, with 8 bases between. The CDR3 totals 11 residues.